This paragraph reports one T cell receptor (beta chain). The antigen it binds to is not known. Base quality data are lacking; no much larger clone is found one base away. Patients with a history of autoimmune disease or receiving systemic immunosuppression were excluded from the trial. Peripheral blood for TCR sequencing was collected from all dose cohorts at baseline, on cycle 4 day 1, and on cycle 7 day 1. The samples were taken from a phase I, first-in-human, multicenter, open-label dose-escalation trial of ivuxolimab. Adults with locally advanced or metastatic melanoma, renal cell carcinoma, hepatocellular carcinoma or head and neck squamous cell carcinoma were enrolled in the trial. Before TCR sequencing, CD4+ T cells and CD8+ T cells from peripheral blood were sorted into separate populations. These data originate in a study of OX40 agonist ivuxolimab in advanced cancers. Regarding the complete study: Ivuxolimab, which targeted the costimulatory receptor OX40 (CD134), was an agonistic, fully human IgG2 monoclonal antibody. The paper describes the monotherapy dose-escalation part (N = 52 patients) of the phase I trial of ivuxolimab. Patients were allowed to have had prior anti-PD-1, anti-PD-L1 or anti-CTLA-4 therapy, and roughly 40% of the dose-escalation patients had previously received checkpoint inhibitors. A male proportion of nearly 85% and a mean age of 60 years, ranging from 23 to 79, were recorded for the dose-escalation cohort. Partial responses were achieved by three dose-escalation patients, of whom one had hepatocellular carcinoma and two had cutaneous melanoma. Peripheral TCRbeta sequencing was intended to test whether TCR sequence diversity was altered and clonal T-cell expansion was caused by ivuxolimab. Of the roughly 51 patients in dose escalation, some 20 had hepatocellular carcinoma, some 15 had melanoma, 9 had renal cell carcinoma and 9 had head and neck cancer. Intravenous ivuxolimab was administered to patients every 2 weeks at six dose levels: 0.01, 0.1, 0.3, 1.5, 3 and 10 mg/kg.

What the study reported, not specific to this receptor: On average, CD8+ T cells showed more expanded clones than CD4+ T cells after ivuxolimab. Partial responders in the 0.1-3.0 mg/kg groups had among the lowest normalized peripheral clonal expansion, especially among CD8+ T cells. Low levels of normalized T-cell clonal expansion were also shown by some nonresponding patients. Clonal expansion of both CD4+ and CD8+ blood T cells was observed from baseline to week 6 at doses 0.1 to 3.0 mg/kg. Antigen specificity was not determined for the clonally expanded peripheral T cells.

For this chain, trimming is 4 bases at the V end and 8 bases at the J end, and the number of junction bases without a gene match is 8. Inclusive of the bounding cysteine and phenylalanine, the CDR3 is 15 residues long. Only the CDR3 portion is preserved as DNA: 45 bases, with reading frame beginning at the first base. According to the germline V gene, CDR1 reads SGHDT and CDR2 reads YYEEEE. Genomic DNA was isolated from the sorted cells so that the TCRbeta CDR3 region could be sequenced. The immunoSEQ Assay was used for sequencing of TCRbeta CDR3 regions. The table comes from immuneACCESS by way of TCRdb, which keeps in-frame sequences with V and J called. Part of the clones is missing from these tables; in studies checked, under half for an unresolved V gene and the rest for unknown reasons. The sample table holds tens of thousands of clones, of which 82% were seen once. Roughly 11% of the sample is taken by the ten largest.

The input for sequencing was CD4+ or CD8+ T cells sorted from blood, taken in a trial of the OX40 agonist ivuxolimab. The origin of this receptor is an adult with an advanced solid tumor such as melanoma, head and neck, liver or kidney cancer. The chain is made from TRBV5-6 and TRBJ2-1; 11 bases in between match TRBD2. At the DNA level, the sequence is TGTGCCAGCAGCCAACTAGCGGGGGTCGGCGATGAGCAGTTCTTC. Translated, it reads CASSQLAGVGDEQFF.